One TCR beta chain is described in this entry. Antigen specificity is unknown. Per germline, CDR1 MNHNY and CDR2 SVGAGI (reference sequence). This CDR3 spans 14 amino acids. Trimming removed 5 bases from V and 7 bases from J; junction bases left unmatched: 9. This record comes from a study of cytomegalovirus exposure and HLA in healthy donors. Each donor was healthy, and each was a bone marrow donor. 60 Vbeta and 13 Jbeta primers were used in PCR. Measured with immunoSEQ multiplex PCR; TCRdb has only the in-frame clones, and not every one. The sample is made up of 70,000 or so clones, and the top ten hold about 0.82% of it. General study results and limits: A few chains linked to CMV were shown in vitro to be specific for CMV antigens. An assumption of roughly uniform sequencing depth across donors underlay the presence/absence analyses. A prior analysis recorded that most TCR beta V segments were productive about 87% or about 30% of the time.

The chain carries TRBV6-6 and TRBJ2-7; 9 bases align to TRBD1. This clonotype was obtained from a boy between 10 and 17 years old in good health and CMV-seronegative. The sample consisted of PBMCs. CDR3 nucleotides: TGTGCCAGCAGTCGACAGGGGGGAAACGAAGAGCAGTACTTC. It translates to CASSRQGGNEEQYF.